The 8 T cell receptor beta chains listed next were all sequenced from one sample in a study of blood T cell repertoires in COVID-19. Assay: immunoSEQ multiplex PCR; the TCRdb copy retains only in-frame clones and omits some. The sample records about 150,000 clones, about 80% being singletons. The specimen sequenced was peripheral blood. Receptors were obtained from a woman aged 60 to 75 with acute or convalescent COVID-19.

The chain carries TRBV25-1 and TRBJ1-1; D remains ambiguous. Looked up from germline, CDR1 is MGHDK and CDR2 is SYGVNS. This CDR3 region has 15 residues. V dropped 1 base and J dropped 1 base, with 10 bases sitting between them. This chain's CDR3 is CASSEFRAPNTEAFF. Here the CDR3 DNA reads TGTGCCAGCAGTGAATTTAGAGCCCCGAACACTGAAGCTTTCTTT.

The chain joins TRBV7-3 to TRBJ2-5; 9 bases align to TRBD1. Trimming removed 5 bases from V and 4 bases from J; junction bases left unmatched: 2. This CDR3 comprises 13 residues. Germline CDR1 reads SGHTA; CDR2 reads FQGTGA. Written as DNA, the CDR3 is TGTGCCAGCAGCGGGGGACAGGGAGAGACCCAGTACTTC. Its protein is CASSGGQGETQYF.

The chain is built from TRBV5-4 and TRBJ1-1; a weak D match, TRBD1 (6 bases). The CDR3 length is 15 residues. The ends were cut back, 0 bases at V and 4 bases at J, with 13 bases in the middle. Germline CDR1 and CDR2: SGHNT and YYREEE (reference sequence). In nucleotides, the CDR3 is TGTGCCAGCAGCTTGGGGACAGAGGGACGCACTGAAGCTTTCTTT. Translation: CASSLGTEGRTEAFF.

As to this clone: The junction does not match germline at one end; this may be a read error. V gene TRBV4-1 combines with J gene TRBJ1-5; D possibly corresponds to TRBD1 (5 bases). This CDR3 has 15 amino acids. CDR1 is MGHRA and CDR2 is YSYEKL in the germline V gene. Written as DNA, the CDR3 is TGCGCCAGCAACCAAGATACGGGGGAAGTACAGCCCCAGCATTTT. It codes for CASNQDTGEVQPQHF.

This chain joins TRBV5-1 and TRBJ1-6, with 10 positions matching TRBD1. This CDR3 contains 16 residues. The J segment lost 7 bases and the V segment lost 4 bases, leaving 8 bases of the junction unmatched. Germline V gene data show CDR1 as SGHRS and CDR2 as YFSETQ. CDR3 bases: TGCGCCAGCAGCCTTACGACAGGGGGCAGGAATTCACCCCTCCACTTT. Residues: CASSLTTGGRNSPLHF.

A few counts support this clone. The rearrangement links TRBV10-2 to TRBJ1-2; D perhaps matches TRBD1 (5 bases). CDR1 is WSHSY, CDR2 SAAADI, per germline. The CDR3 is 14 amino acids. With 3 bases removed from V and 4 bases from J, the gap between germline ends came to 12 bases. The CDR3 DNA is TGCGCCAGCAGTGACCCCACAGGACGCTATGGCTACACCTTC. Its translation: CASSDPTGRYGYTF.

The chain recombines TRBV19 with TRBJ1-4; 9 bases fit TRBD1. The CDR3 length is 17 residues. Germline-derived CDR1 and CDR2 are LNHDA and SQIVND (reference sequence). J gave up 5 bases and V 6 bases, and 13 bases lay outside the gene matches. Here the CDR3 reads CASSHPRTGVLNEKLFF. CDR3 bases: TGTGCCAGTAGCCACCCCCGGACAGGGGTCTTGAATGAAAAACTGTTTTTT.

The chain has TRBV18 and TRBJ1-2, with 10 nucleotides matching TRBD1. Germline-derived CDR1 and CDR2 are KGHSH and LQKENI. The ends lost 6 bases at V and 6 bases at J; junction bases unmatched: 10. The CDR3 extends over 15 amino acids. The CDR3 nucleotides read TGTGCCAGCTCGGACGGGACAGGGGATAGGAATGGCTACACCTTC. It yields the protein CASSDGTGDRNGYTF.